Listed here is a single TCR beta chain. The sample belongs to a study of T cells in Graves' hyperthyroidism and ophthalmopathy. From RNA transcripts, TCR beta CDR3 regions were amplified. The TCR CDR3 was amplified in a first-round RT-PCR using the HTBI primer set. TCRdb re-called the multiplex PCR reads with MiXCR, one entry per CDR3 protein. The top ten clones hold 8.9% of a sample with approximately 870,000 distinct CDR3 sequences, about 38% of them seen once. This CDR3 region has 15 residues. The germline V gene has CDR1 LGHNA and CDR2 YSLEER. V lost 1 base and J lost 3, with 10 bases in between. Clinical symptoms, serum thyroxine and TRAb, thyroid ultrasound and orbital computed tomography were used for the diagnoses.

Sequenced material: blood. This chain links TRBV4-3 with TRBJ1-5; no reliable D call. This TCR was recovered from a man between 18 and 29 years old with Graves' hyperthyroidism. The CDR3 sequence is CASSQAHATNQPQHF. The CDR3 DNA sequence: TGCGCCAGCAGCCAAGCTCACGCAACCAATCAGCCCCAGCATTTT.